Below are 9 T cell receptor beta chains sequenced from a single sample in a study of neoadjuvant anti-PD-1 for oral cavity cancer (dated by TCRdb to the early 2020s). This sample's time point label indicates: after neoadjuvant nivolumab, at surgical resection. The library was generated by the immunoSEQ multiplex PCR assay. This is the immuneACCESS table as TCRdb keeps it, with only in-frame sequences that have V and J called. A part of the clones is gone; compared with another copy, unresolved V genes explain less than half, and the rest is unexplained. In this sample the table shows 55,000 to 80,000 clones, 86% of which occur a single time. 2.5% to 3% of the sample goes to the ten largest clones. The material sequenced was PBMCs, taken after nivolumab (anti-PD-1) treatment. The receptor set was obtained from a person aged 40 to 85 with oral cavity squamous cell carcinoma.

The chain carries TRBV21-1 and TRBJ1-5. TRBV21-1 counts as a pseudogene. CDR3 length: 15 amino acids. The CDR3, as DNA: TGTGCCAGCAGCAAAGCCCTGGGTAGCAATCAGCCCCAGCATTTT. Its translation is CASSKALGSNQPQHF.

The V gene is TRBV28, the J gene TRBJ2-7, with 8 bases matching TRBD2. This CDR3 has 15 residues. V was pared by 6 bases and J by 2 bases, with 9 bases of the junction left unmatched. The germline V gene encodes CDR1 MDHEN and CDR2 SYDVKM. CDR3 nucleotide sequence: TGTGCCAGCAGCTCAATCGGGGGGGGACCCTACGAGCAGTACTTC. Residues: CASSSIGGGPYEQYF.

This chain uses TRBV6-1 with TRBJ1-5; no reliable D call. The CDR3 totals 15 residues. Germline loops: CDR1 MNHNS, CDR2 SASEGT. V gave up 3 bases and J gave up 3 bases, with 12 bases separating them. CDR3 sequence (DNA): TGTGCCAGCAGTGAGGGGTGGACCCACAATCAGCCCCAGCATTTT. Residues: CASSEGWTHNQPQHF.

V usage is TRBV11-3 and J usage is TRBJ2-1; D tentatively reads TRBD1 or TRBD2 (6 bases each). The V end lost 8 bases, the J end lost 10 bases, and 21 bases lay between the germline ends. The germline gives CDR1 SGHNT, CDR2 YENEEA. This CDR3 spans 14 amino acids. The CDR3 region is CASAEGQGWREQFF. CDR3 in DNA: TGTGCCAGCGCGGAGGGACAAGGTTGGAGGGAGCAGTTCTTC.

The rearrangement joins TRBV7-9 to TRBJ1-6; D gene uncertain. CDR3 length equals 12 residues. Per germline, CDR1 SEHNR and CDR2 FQNEAQ (reference sequence). V lost 5 bases, J lost 10 bases, and 9 bases lay in between. The CDR3 nucleotides read TGTGCCAGCAGCCCAGATAGCTCACCCCTCCACTTT. The encoded protein is CASSPDSSPLHF. Together with reference TRBV7-9 and TRBJ1-6, the CDR3 gives the full variable domain: DTGVSQNPRHKITKRGQNVTFRCDPISEHNRLYWYRQTLGQGPEFLTYFQNEAQLEKSRLLSDRFSAERPKGSFSTLEIQRTEQGDSAMYLCASSPDSSPLHFGNGTRLTVT.

The chain links TRBV10-2 to TRBJ2-2; the D gene is possibly TRBD1 (6 bases). V was cut by 5 bases and J by 6 bases, with 13 bases left in between. Per germline, CDR1 WSHSY and CDR2 SAAADI. The CDR3 runs to 14 residues. DNA for the CDR3: TGCGCCAGCAGTCAGGGGATTGGGGCCGGGGAGCTGTTTTTT. Residues: CASSQGIGAGELFF.

The table lists this clone with a count of one. The V call is TRBV7-2, the J call TRBJ1-3, with D perhaps matching TRBD1 (5 bases). Between the trimmed V and J ends, which lost 1 base and 3 bases, there was a span of 10 bases. The CDR3 is 15 amino acids. Germline V lookup: CDR1 SGHTA, CDR2 FQGNSA. DNA of the CDR3: TGTGCCAGCAGCTTAGTGGGGGGTGGTGGAAACACCATATATTTT. It yields the protein CASSLVGGGGNTIYF.

V gene TRBV9 combines with J gene TRBJ1-3; D gene uncertain. Trimming pared 2 bases from V and 4 bases from J, leaving 16 bases between. The germline CDR1 and CDR2 sequences are SGDLS and YYNGEE. The CDR3 consists of 16 residues. This CDR3 is CASSVVQALGGNTIYF. CDR3 nucleotide sequence: TGTGCCAGCAGCGTTGTTCAAGCCTTAGGAGGAAACACCATATATTTT.

V usage is TRBV7-9 and J usage is TRBJ1-1, with no clear D. Germline CDR1 is SEHNR and CDR2 is FQNEAQ (reference sequence). V was clipped by 4 bases and J by 1 base, with 10 bases between them. This CDR3 comprises 14 residues. In DNA form, the CDR3 reads TGTGCCAGCAGCTACGGGCCCCAGAACACTGAAGCTTTCTTT. Its translation: CASSYGPQNTEAFF.